What follows is one T cell receptor (beta chain) and its context. Other DNA sequences of this sample code for an identical CDR3. Up to 2 weeks before entering the study, exposed participants had met a COVID-19 case. The entry originates in a study of blood T cell repertoires in COVID-19. Study at large: Researchers got acute and convalescent COVID-19 samples from the United States, Italy and Spain.

Germline V lookup: CDR1 SEHNR, CDR2 FQNEAQ (reference sequence). V lost 5 bases to trimming and J lost 8 bases, with 6 bases between them. This CDR3 is built from 11 residues. Original processing methods: Amplification of reference gene primers was used by the study to estimate nucleated cell counts. Sequencing used immunoSEQ multiplex PCR; TCRdb keeps in-frame clones, though not all of them. From that table come the V and J calls and clone size; the DNA was used to work out D and trimming. Here the sample spans 250,000 or so clones, roughly 84% being singletons. The chain links TRBV7-9 to TRBJ2-2; D remains ambiguous. This clonotype was obtained from a woman in her forties or fifties who had been exposed to COVID-19. Sequenced input: PBMCs or T cells enriched from blood (not recorded which). The CDR3 DNA follows: TGTGCCAGCAGCCCTCGGGGGGAGCTGTTTTTT. As protein: CASSPRGELFF.